Listed below are T cell receptor beta chains from one sample, sequenced in a study of cytomegalovirus exposure and HLA in healthy donors. Assay used: immunoSEQ multiplex PCR; TCRdb lists only in-frame clones, some missing. Of roughly 100,000 clones in the sample, 81% were seen once. Input material: PBMCs. The receptors here all came from a man aged 40-49 years in good health and CMV-seropositive. Both conserved end residues are part of each CDR3. The D gene is left open where the match is weak. Size values are once, few and many counts, or a class for expanded clones, and some rows have none.

>few|TRBJ2-5|TRBV18|-
CASSPLASDQETQYF
TGTGCCAGCTCACCGCTTGCTAGCGACCAAGAGACCCAGTACTTC
>few|TRBJ1-2|TRBV2|-
CASSEWSGSNYGYTF
TGTGCCAGCAGTGAATGGTCAGGGTCTAACTATGGCTACACCTTC
>-|TRBJ1-1|TRBV2|-
CASSVDRRTEAFF
TGTGCCAGCAGTGTTGACAGGCGAACTGAAGCTTTCTTT
>-|TRBJ1-3|TRBV7-9|-
CSSSLAGLNF
TGTTCCAGCAGCTTAGCGGGGCTAAATTTT
>few|TRBJ1-2|TRBV5-1|-
CASMGQEKAGYTF
TGCGCCAGCATGGGCCAGGAAAAGGCTGGCTACACCTTC
>-|TRBJ2-7|TRBV30|-
CAWKGQGSPHEQYF
TGTGCCTGGAAGGGGCAGGGATCGCCCCACGAGCAGTACTTC
>few|TRBJ2-7|TRBV28|-
CASSSPADRYEQYF
TGTGCCAGCAGTTCCCCGGCGGACAGATACGAGCAGTACTTC
>-|TRBJ2-2|TRBV19|-
CASSGSYTGELFF
TGTGCCAGTAGTGGTAGCTACACCGGGGAGCTGTTTTTT
>-|TRBJ2-3|TRBV10-3|-
CAISGEADTQYF
TGTGCCATCAGTGGCGAGGCAGATACGCAGTATTTT
>once|TRBJ2-3|TRBV5-1|TRBD2
CASSLIAGRTDTQYF
TGCGCCAGCAGCTTGATAGCGGGGAGAACAGATACGCAGTATTTT
>-|TRBJ2-7|TRBV7-2|-
CASSPSGAVTSYEQYF
TGTGCCAGCAGCCCCAGCGGTGCGGTAACTTCCTACGAGCAGTACTTC
>-|TRBJ2-5|TRBV5-1|TRBD2
CASTFSGGETQYF
TGCGCCAGCACCTTTAGCGGGGGGGAGACCCAGTACTTC
>-|TRBJ2-6|TRBV5-1|TRBD2
CASSPSLTSGRTGANVLTF
TGCGCCAGCAGCCCCTCCCTGACTAGCGGGAGAACTGGGGCCAACGTCCTGACTTTC
>few|TRBJ2-7|TRBV19|TRBD1
CASSMGTGRTYEQYF
TGTGCCAGTAGTATGGGGACAGGGCGCACCTACGAGCAGTACTTC
>-|TRBJ1-5|TRBV6-1|-
CASSVMRGQGQPQHF
TGTGCCAGCAGTGTGATGCGGGGGCAGGGGCAGCCCCAGCATTTT
>-|TRBJ2-7|TRBV5-5|-
CASSLDAAFSYEQYF
TGTGCCAGCAGCTTGGATGCGGCATTCTCCTACGAGCAGTACTTC
>-|TRBJ1-2|TRBV18|-
CASSPRTEYGYTF
TGTGCCAGCTCACCAAGGACAGAGTATGGCTACACCTTC
>-|TRBJ1-4|TRBV11-2|-
CASSHRGGTNEKLFF
TGTGCCAGCTCCCACCGGGGGGGCACTAATGAAAAACTGTTTTTT
>-|TRBJ1-1|TRBV30|-
CAWSVPGTEAFF
TGTGCCTGGAGTGTGCCGGGAACTGAAGCTTTCTTT
>-|TRBJ1-5|TRBV19|TRBD1
CASRPVNRGRGQPQHF
TGTGCCAGTAGACCCGTTAACAGGGGTAGAGGTCAGCCCCAGCATTTT
>-|TRBJ2-7|TRBV14|-
CASSQVGYGYSYEQYF
TGTGCCAGCAGCCAAGTTGGTTACGGGTACTCCTACGAGCAGTACTTC
>-|TRBJ2-3|TRBV5-4|-
CAGSGYGSTDTQYF
TGTGCCGGATCGGGGTACGGTAGCACAGATACGCAGTATTTT
>-|TRBJ1-5|TRBV2|TRBD1
CASTGQGARKPQHF
TGTGCCAGCACAGGACAGGGGGCGAGGAAGCCCCAGCATTTT
>-|TRBJ1-1|TRBV29-1|-
CSALGGAEDTEAFF
TGCAGCGCTCTAGGGGGGGCTGAGGACACTGAAGCTTTCTTT
>once|TRBJ2-2|TRBV7-9|-
CASSAPGTSKRTGELFF
TGTGCCAGCAGCGCTCCCGGGACATCGAAGAGGACCGGGGAGCTGTTTTTT
>-|TRBJ2-5|TRBV9|TRBD2
CASSRGGQETQYF
TGTGCCAGCAGTCGCGGGGGGCAAGAGACCCAGTACTTC
>-|TRBJ1-1|TRBV12-2|-
CASRFDLPGGTEAFF
TGTGCAAGTCGCTTCGATCTTCCGGGCGGGACTGAAGCTTTCTTT
>-|TRBJ1-5|TRBV2|-
CASSGQISNQPQHF
TGTGCCAGCAGTGGACAGATTAGCAATCAGCCCCAGCATTTT
>-|TRBJ2-1|TRBV19|TRBD2
CASSIAGGAYNEQFF
TGTGCCAGTAGTATAGCGGGGGGAGCTTACAATGAGCAGTTCTTC
>-|TRBJ1-2|TRBV27|-
CASSLTGNYGYTF
TGTGCCAGCAGTTTAACGGGTAACTATGGCTACACCTTC
>-|TRBJ1-3|TRBV5-1|-
CASSLEGSYSGNTIYF
TGCGCCAGCAGCTTGGAGGGGTCCTACTCTGGAAACACCATATATTTT
>once|TRBJ2-7|TRBV2|-
CASSGVINYEQYF
TGTGCCAGCAGTGGAGTAATTAACTACGAGCAGTACTTC
>once|TRBJ2-2|TRBV11-2|TRBD1
CASSLARQGLFPGELFF
TGTGCCAGCAGCTTAGCGCGACAGGGCTTGTTCCCCGGGGAGCTGTTTTTT
>-|TRBJ2-7|TRBV18|-
CASSQQSGSIPYEQYF
TGTGCCAGCTCCCAACAAAGCGGAAGTATCCCCTACGAGCAGTACTTC
>-|TRBJ2-7|TRBV11-3|TRBD1
CASSMAGTGSYEQYF
TGTGCCAGCAGCATGGCCGGGACAGGTTCCTACGAGCAGTACTTC